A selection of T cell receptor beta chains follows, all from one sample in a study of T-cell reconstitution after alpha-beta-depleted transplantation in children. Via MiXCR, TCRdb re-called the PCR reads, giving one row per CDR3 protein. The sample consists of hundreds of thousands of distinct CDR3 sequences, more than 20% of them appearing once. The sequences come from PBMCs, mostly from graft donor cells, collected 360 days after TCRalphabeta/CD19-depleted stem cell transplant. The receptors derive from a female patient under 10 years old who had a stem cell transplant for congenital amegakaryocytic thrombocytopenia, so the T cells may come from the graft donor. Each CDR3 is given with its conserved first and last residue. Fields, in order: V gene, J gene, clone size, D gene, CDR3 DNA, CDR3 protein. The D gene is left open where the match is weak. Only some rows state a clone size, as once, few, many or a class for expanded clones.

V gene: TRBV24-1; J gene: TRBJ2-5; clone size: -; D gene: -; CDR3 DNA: TGTGCCACCAGTGACCCAACTCAGGGACTCCAAGAGACCCAGTACTTC; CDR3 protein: CATSDPTQGLQETQYF
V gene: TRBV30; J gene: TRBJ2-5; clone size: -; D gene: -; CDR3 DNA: TGTGCCTGGAGGGTTCTGATAACAGGGACCCAGTACTTC; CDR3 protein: CAWRVLITGTQYF
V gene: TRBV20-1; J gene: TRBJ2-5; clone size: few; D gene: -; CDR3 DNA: TGCAGTGCTTGCCGGGAGTTGTACCAAGAGACCCAGTACTTC; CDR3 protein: CSACRELYQETQYF
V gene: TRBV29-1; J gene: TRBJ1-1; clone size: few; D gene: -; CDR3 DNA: TGCAGCGTTGGTCGGGGCTTGGGCACTGAAGCTTTCTTT; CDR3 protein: CSVGRGLGTEAFF
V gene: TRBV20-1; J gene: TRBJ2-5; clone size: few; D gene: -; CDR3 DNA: TGCAGTGCTAGTGAAGCAGGAGAGACCCAGTACTTC; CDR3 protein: CSASEAGETQYF
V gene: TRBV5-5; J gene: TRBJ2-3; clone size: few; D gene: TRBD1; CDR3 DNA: TGTGCCAGCAGCTTGGAAATGGGACAGACCACAGATACGCAGTATTTT; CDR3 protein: CASSLEMGQTTDTQYF
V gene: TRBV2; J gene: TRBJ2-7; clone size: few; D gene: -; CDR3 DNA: TGTGCCAGCGTTAAGGGACACCACTCCTACGAGCAGTACTTC; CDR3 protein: CASVKGHHSYEQYF
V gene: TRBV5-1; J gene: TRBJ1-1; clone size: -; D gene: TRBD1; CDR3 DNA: TGCGCCAGCAGCCGCCCGGGACAGGGGGCAGATGAAGCTTTCTTT; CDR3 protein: CASSRPGQGADEAFF
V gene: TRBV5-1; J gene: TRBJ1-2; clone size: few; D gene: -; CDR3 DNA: TGCGCCAGCAGCTTGGCAGGAGACTATGGCTACACCTTC; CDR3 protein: CASSLAGDYGYTF
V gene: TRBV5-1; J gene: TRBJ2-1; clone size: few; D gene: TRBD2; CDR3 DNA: TGCGCCAGCAGCTTGGCCCCTAGCGGGAGACTCTTCTTC; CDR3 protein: CASSLAPSGRLFF
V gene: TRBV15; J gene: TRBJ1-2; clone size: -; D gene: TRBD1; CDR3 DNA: TGTGCCACCAGCAAGGGACAGAAATATGGCTACACCTTC; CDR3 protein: CATSKGQKYGYTF
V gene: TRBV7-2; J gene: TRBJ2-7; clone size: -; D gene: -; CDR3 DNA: TGTGCCAGCAGCCTATTTTCGGGTCGCGAGCAGTACTTC; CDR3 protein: CASSLFSGREQYF
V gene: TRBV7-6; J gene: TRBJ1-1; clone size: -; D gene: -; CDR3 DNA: TGTGCCAGCAGCCTCTGGACTGGAACTGAAGCTTTCTTT; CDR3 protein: CASSLWTGTEAFF
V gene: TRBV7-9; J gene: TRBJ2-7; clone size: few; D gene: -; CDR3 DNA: TGTGCCAGCAGCTTAGAGGGTCTCGAGCAGTACTTC; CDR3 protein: CASSLEGLEQYF
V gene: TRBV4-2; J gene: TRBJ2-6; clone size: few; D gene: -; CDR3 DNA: TGTGCCAGCAGCCAAGAGATGCTGTACGGGGCCAACGTCCTGACTTTC; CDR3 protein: CASSQEMLYGANVLTF